This T cell receptor (beta chain) was recorded in a study of blood T cells in healthy people across ages. Researchers report isolating at least 7 million PBMCs per sample. Only a few counts were recorded for this clonotype. With 2 bases removed from V and 3 bases from J, the gap between germline ends came to 8 bases. Germline loops: CDR1 MNHEY, CDR2 SVGEGT. CDR3 length equals 14 residues. Sample-barcoded 5' priming and a J-beta primer mix drove a second PCR of about 6 to 12 cycles. TCRdb reprocessed the 5' RACE reads with MiXCR, giving one entry per CDR3 protein. The repertoire holds around 650,000 distinct CDR3 sequences, with roughly 32% as singletons.

Sequenced material: blood. The genes are TRBV6-2 or TRBV6-3 and TRBJ1-5; D unclear. The receptor was isolated from a woman older than 75 in good health. The CDR3 DNA is TGTGCCAGCAGTTACCGGGTCTCCAATCAGCCCCAGCATTTT. Protein sequence: CASSYRVSNQPQHF.